These T cell receptor beta chains were read from a single sample in a study of OX40 agonist ivuxolimab in advanced cancers. Assay used: immunoSEQ multiplex PCR; TCRdb lists only in-frame clones, some missing. Among some 83,000 clones listed, about 94% were seen once. Sequences were derived from CD4+ or CD8+ T cells sorted from blood, sampled in a trial of the OX40 agonist ivuxolimab. Every receptor here comes from an adult with an advanced solid tumor such as melanoma, head and neck, liver or kidney cancer. The CDR3 runs from the conserved cysteine through the conserved F or W. The D gene is left open where the match is weak. Only some rows state a clone size, as once, few, many or a class for expanded clones.

TRBV9	TRBJ2-1	15	TRBD2	.	CASSVEAGVLNEQFF	TGTGCCAGCAGCGTAGAAGCGGGAGTCCTGAATGAGCAGTTCTTC
TRBV5-6	TRBJ1-1	12	.	.	CASSFGNTEAFF	TGTGCCAGCAGCTTCGGTAACACTGAAGCTTTCTTT
TRBV6-5	TRBJ1-5	15	TRBD1	once	CASSSGTGGYQPQHF	TGTGCCAGCAGCTCCGGGACAGGGGGCTACCAGCCCCAGCATTTT
TRBV4-1	TRBJ2-1	14	TRBD2	once	CASSPLADYNEQFF	TGCGCCAGCAGCCCCCTAGCGGACTATAATGAGCAGTTCTTC
TRBV29-1	TRBJ2-3	15	.	.	CSVEGVLADTDTQYF	TGCAGCGTTGAAGGTGTACTAGCAGACACAGATACGCAGTATTTT
TRBV4-3	TRBJ2-5	18	TRBD2	.	CASSQPDRASGGRETQYF	TGCGCCAGCAGCCAGCCAGATAGGGCTAGCGGGGGCCGGGAGACCCAGTACTTC
TRBV4-3	TRBJ1-6	18	TRBD1	.	CASSQEVGTEYYNSPLHF	TGCGCCAGCAGCCAAGAGGTGGGGACAGAGTACTATAATTCACCCCTCCACTTT
TRBV12-5	TRBJ2-3	16	TRBD2	.	CASGLSTSGRADTQYF	TGTGCTAGTGGTTTGTCGACTAGCGGGAGGGCAGATACGCAGTATTTT
TRBV6-5	TRBJ1-2	13	TRBD1	.	CASSYSGGEGYTF	TGTGCCAGCAGTTATTCAGGGGGGGAGGGCTACACCTTC
TRBV13	TRBJ2-1	16	TRBD2	.	CASSPPRQRGYNEQFF	TGTGCCAGCAGCCCCCCGCGCCAGCGGGGGTACAATGAGCAGTTCTTC
TRBV5-4	TRBJ2-7	14	.	.	CASSFTGVSSEQYF	TGTGCCAGCAGCTTTACGGGAGTGAGTAGCGAGCAGTACTTC
TRBV5-1	TRBJ2-1	16	TRBD1	.	CASSWPLGGTYNEQFF	TGCGCCAGCAGCTGGCCCTTAGGGGGCACCTACAATGAGCAGTTCTTC
TRBV11-2	TRBJ2-1	14	TRBD1	.	CASSPGQTNNEQFF	TGTGCCAGCAGCCCGGGACAGACAAACAATGAGCAGTTCTTC
TRBV28	TRBJ1-1	14	TRBD1	.	CASSYRGRYTEAFF	TGTGCCAGCAGTTACAGGGGCCGATACACTGAAGCTTTCTTT
TRBV7-9	TRBJ2-7	12	.	.	CASSLSGYEQYF	TGTGCCAGCAGCTTATCAGGGTACGAGCAGTACTTC
TRBV29-1	TRBJ1-2	16	TRBD1	.	CSVMGKQGAANYGYTF	TGCAGCGTTATGGGTAAACAGGGGGCGGCTAACTATGGCTACACCTTC
TRBV7-8	TRBJ2-1	16	TRBD2	.	CASSHPGLAGDNEQFF	TGTGCCAGCAGCCACCCGGGACTAGCGGGGGACAATGAGCAGTTCTTC
TRBV6-5	TRBJ2-5	12	.	.	CATRGLQETQYF	TGTGCCACCCGGGGGCTCCAAGAGACCCAGTACTTC
TRBV25-1	TRBJ2-1	11	.	.	CASELYNEQFF	TGTGCCAGTGAGCTATACAATGAGCAGTTCTTC
TRBV5-1	TRBJ1-1	17	.	few	CASSLEARGSWNTEAFF	TGCGCCAGCAGCTTGGAGGCCAGGGGATCATGGAACACTGAAGCTTTCTTT
TRBV11-2	TRBJ1-6	16	.	.	CASSLEGRIYNSPLHF	TGTGCCAGCAGCTTGGAGGGACGGATCTATAATTCACCCCTCCACTTT
TRBV29-1	TRBJ2-7	12	.	.	CSDPGRINEQYF	TGCAGCGACCCGGGCCGGATCAACGAGCAGTACTTC
TRBV4-1	TRBJ1-5	16	.	.	CASSQEGGLRNQPQHF	TGCGCCAGCAGCCAAGAGGGGGGGCTGCGCAATCAGCCCCAGCATTTT
TRBV27	TRBJ1-2	15	.	.	CASSLSPGGLAGYTF	TGTGCCAGCAGTTTATCGCCGGGGGGACTGGCGGGCTACACCTTC
TRBV7-9	TRBJ1-4	16	TRBD1	once	CASSLQPGQGREKLFF	TGTGCCAGCAGCCTCCAACCGGGACAGGGGCGTGAAAAACTGTTTTTT
TRBV7-8	TRBJ2-1	13	.	.	CASSWNRADEQFF	TGTGCCAGCAGCTGGAATAGGGCCGATGAGCAGTTCTTC
TRBV27	TRBJ2-1	14	TRBD2	.	CASSLKREFDEQFF	TGTGCCAGCAGTCTTAAGCGGGAGTTCGATGAGCAGTTCTTC
TRBV10-3	TRBJ2-3	17	TRBD1	.	CAISADRASNPPDTQYF	TGTGCCATCAGTGCGGACAGGGCCTCAAACCCCCCAGATACGCAGTATTTT
TRBV5-6	TRBJ1-1	12	.	few	CASSQGVSEAFF	TGTGCCAGCAGCCAGGGCGTCTCTGAAGCTTTCTTT